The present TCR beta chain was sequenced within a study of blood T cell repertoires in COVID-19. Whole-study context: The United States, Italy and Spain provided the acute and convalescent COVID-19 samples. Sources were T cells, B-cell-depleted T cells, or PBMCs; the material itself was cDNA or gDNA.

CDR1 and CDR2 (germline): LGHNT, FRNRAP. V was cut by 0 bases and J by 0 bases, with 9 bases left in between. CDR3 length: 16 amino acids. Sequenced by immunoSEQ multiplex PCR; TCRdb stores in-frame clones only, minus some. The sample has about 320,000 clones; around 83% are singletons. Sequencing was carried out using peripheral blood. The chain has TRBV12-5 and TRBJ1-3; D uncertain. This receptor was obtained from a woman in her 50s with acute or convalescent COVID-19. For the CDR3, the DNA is TGTGCTAGTGGTTTGGTTGGACTTAGCTCTGGAAACACCATATATTTT. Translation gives CASGLVGLSSGNTIYF. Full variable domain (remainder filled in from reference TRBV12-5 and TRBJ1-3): DARVTQTPRHKVTEMGQEVTMRCQPILGHNTVFWYRQTMMQGLELLAYFRNRAPLDDSGMPKDRFSAEMPDATLATLKIQPSEPRDSAVYFCASGLVGLSSGNTIYFGEGSWLTVV.